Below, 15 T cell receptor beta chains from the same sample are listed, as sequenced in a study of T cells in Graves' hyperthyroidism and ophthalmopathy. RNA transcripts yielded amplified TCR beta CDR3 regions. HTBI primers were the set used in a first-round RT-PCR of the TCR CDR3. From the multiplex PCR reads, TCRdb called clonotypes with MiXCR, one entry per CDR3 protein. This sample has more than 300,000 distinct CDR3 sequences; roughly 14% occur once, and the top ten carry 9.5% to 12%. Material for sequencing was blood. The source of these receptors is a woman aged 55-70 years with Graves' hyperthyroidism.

CDR3 loop: CASSLESLGQFYEQYF. CDR3 bases: TGTGCCAGCAGTTTAGAATCCCTTGGGCAGTTCTACGAGCAGTACTTC. The chain has TRBV28 and TRBJ2-7; no clear D. V lost 2 bases, J lost 3 bases, and 17 bases lay in between. Looked up from germline, CDR1 is MDHEN and CDR2 is SYDVKM. The CDR3 extends over 16 amino acids.

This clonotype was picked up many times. CDR3 DNA: TGTGCCAGCACGAACACCGGGGAGCTGTTTTTT. This encodes CASTNTGELFF. J is TRBJ2-2 and V is TRBV7-9; no clear D. Trimming removed 7 bases from V and 0 bases from J, with 0 bases in between. The V gene's germline CDR1 is SEHNR and CDR2 FQNEAQ (reference sequence). The CDR3 length is 11 residues.

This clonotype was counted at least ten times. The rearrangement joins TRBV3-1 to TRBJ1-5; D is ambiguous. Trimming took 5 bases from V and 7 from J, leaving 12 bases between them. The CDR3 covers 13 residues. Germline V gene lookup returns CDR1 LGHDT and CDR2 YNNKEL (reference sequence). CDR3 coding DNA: TGTGCCAGCAGCTCCCCGGGGAACCAGCCCCAGCATTTT. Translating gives CASSSPGNQPQHF.

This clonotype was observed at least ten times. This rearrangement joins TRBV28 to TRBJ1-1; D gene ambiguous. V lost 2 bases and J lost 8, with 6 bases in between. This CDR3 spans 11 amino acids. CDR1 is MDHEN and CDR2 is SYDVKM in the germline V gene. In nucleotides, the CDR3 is TGTGCCAGCAGTTTAAGCAGGGAAGCTTTCTTT. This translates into CASSLSREAFF.

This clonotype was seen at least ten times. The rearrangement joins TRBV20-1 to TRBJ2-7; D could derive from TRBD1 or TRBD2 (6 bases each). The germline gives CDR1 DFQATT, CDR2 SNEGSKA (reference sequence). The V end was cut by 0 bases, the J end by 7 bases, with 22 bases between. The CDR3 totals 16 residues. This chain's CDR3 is CSARDPSAKGGREQYF. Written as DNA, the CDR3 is TGCAGTGCTAGAGATCCTTCCGCAAAGGGGGGTCGAGAGCAGTACTTC.

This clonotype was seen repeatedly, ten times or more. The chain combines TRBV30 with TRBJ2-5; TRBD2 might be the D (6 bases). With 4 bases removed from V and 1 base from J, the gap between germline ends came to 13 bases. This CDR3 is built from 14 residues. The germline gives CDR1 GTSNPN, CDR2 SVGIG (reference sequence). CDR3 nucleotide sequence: TGTGCCTGGATGAGGGCGGGATTCCAAGAGACCCAGTACTTC. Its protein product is CAWMRAGFQETQYF.

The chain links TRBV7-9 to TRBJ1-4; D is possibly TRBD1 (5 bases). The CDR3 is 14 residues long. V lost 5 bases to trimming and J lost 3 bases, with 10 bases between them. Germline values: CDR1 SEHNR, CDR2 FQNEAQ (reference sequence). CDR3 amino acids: CASSRQTSNEKLFF. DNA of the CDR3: TGTGCCAGCAGCAGACAGACCTCTAATGAAAAACTGTTTTTT.

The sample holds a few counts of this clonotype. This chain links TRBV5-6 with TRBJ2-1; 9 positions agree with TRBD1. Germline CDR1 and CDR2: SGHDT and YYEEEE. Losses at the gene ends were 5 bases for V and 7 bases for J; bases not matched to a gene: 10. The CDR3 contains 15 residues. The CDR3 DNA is TGTGCCAGCAGACCTACAGGGGGCGGTTTTAATGAGCAGTTCTTC. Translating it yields CASRPTGGGFNEQFF.

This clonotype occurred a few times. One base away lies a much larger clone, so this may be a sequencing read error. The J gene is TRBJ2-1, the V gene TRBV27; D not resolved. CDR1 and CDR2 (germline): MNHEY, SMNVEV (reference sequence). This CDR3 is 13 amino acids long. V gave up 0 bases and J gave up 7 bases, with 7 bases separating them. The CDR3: CASSLSETNEQFF. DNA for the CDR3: TGTGCCAGCAGTTTATCTGAGACTAATGAGCAGTTCTTC.

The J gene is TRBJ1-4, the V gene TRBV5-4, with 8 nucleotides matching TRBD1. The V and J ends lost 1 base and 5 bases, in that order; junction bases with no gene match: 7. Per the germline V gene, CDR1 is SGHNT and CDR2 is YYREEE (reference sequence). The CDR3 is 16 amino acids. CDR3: CASSLQRTGRNEKLFF. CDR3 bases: TGTGCCAGCAGCTTGCAAAGGACAGGGCGAAATGAAAAACTGTTTTTT.

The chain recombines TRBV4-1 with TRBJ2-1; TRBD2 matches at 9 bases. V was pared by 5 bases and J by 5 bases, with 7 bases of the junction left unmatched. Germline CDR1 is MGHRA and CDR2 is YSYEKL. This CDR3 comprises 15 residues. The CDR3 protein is CASSRRVAGDNEQFF. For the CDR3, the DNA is TGCGCCAGCAGCAGGCGGGTAGCGGGAGACAATGAGCAGTTCTTC.

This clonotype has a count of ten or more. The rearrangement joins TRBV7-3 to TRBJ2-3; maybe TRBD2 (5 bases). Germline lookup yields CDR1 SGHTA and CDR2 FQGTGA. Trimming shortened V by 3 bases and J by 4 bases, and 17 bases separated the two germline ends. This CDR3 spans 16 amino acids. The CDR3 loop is CASSLVRLGAADTQYF. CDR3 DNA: TGTGCCAGCAGCTTGGTCCGACTGGGAGCCGCAGATACGCAGTATTTT.

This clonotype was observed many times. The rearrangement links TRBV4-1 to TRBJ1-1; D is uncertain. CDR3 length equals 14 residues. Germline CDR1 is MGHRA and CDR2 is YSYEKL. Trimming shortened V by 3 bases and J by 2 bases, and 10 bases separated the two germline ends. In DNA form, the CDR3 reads TGCGCCAGCAGCCACCGAATACTTAACACTGAAGCTTTCTTT. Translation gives CASSHRILNTEAFF.

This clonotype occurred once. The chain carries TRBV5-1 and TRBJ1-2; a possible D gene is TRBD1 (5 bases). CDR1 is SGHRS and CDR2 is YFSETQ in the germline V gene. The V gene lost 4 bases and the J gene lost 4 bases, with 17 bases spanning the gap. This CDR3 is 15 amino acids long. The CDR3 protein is CASSRVSEGTYGYTF. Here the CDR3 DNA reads TGCGCCAGCAGCCGGGTTTCCGAGGGGACCTATGGCTACACCTTC.

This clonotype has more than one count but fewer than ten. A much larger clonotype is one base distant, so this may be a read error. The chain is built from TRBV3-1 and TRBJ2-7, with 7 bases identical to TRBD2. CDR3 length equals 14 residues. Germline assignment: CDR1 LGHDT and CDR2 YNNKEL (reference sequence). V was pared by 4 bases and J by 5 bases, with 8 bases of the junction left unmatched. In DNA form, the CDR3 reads TGTGCCAGCAGCCCGAGACTAGCCGTACACGAGCAGTACTTC. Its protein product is CASSPRLAVHEQYF.